Shown below are 12 T cell receptor beta chains from a single sample sequenced in a study of blood T cell repertoires in COVID-19. Only in-frame clones appear in the TCRdb table, and some are missing; sequencing was by immunoSEQ multiplex PCR. Among 70,000 to 95,000 clones listed, roughly nine tenths were seen once. Sequenced sample: peripheral blood. The receptors were gathered from a woman older than 75 with active COVID-19.

V usage is TRBV5-4 and J usage is TRBJ2-7; TRBD1 agrees at 8 bases. This CDR3 comprises 15 residues. The germline gives CDR1 SGHNT, CDR2 YYREEE (reference sequence). Germline trimming cut 3 bases from V and 4 bases from J; bases unmatched to any gene: 9. The CDR3 reads CASSSRTGPLYEQYF. CDR3 nucleotides: TGTGCCAGCAGCTCCAGGACAGGGCCCCTTTACGAGCAGTACTTC.

The rearrangement uses TRBV5-1 and TRBJ2-2; 10 positions agree with TRBD2. Per germline, CDR1 SGHRS and CDR2 YFSETQ. Unmatched junction bases numbered 4, after V lost 1 base and J lost 4 bases. The CDR3 is 16 residues long. In DNA form, the CDR3 reads TGCGCCAGCAGCTTGCTAGCGGGAGTACCCACCGGGGAGCTGTTTTTT. It is translated as CASSLLAGVPTGELFF.

The rearrangement links TRBV6-1 to TRBJ1-5, with D tentatively TRBD1 (6 bases). The CDR3 extends over 14 amino acids. Germline lookup yields CDR1 MNHNS and CDR2 SASEGT. V was clipped by 3 bases and J by 6 bases, with 12 bases between them. CDR3 protein: CASSDRGGGQPQHF. CDR3 nucleotide sequence: TGTGCCAGCAGTGATAGGGGGGGCGGTCAGCCCCAGCATTTT.

The V and J genes are TRBV7-6 and TRBJ2-5; TRBD1 matches at 7 bases. The CDR3 is made up of 15 amino acids. The V gene end was trimmed by 1 base and the J gene end by 1 base; junction bases not matched to a gene: 3. Germline assignment: CDR1 SGHVS and CDR2 FNYEAQ. The CDR3 nucleotides are TGTGCCAGCAGCTTAGTACCAGGGGGCCAAGAGACCCAGTACTTC. Translation gives CASSLVPGGQETQYF. Combining the CDR3 with reference TRBV7-6 and TRBJ2-5 gives the whole variable domain GAGVSQSPRYKVTKRGQDVALRCDPISGHVSLYWYRQALGQGPEFLTYFNYEAQQDKSGLPNDRFSAERPEGSISTLTIQRTEQRDSAMYRCASSLVPGGQETQYFGPGTRLLVL.

This chain joins TRBV5-1 and TRBJ2-2; D is possibly TRBD2 (5 bases). The V gene lost 5 bases and the J gene lost 0 bases, with 11 bases spanning the gap. The CDR3 length is 15 residues. Germline V CDR1 and CDR2: SGHRS, YFSETQ. The CDR3 region has the DNA TGCGCCAGCAGGCCGGAGGCCTCGAACACCGGGGAGCTGTTTTTT. As protein: CASRPEASNTGELFF.

The gene calls are TRBV28 and TRBJ1-5; no clear D gene. CDR3 size: 17 residues. V was pared by 1 base and J by 0 bases, with 13 bases between. Germline loops: CDR1 MDHEN, CDR2 SYDVKM. CDR3 bases: TGTGCCAGCAGTTTATTGGGTTCCAGGTTTAGCAATCAGCCCCAGCATTTT. This translates into CASSLLGSRFSNQPQHF. Together with reference TRBV28 and TRBJ1-5, the CDR3 gives the full variable domain: DVKVTQSSRYLVKRTGEKVFLECVQDMDHENMFWYRQDPGLGLRLIYFSYDVKMKEKGDIPEGYSVSREKKERFSLILESASTNQTSMYLCASSLLGSRFSNQPQHFGDGTRLSIL.

This rearrangement joins TRBV20-1 to TRBJ2-2; D uncertain. This CDR3 comprises 16 residues. CDR1 is DFQATT, CDR2 SNEGSKA, per germline (reference sequence). The V and J ends lost 3 bases and 0 bases respectively, with 14 bases between them. The CDR3 DNA reads as TGCAGTGCTAGTGACCTGAGCGACGCGAACACCGGGGAGCTGTTTTTT. Translation: CSASDLSDANTGELFF.

The V call is TRBV28, the J call TRBJ2-7, with 8 positions matching TRBD1. This CDR3 region has 13 residues. Looked up from germline, CDR1 is MDHEN and CDR2 is SYDVKM. J gave up 6 bases and V 4 bases, and 5 bases lay outside the gene matches. The CDR3 sequence: CASSYDRGPEQYF. The CDR3 nucleotides are TGTGCCAGCAGTTATGACAGGGGTCCCGAGCAGTACTTC.

The rearrangement links TRBV7-6 to TRBJ1-1; D perhaps matches TRBD1 (5 bases). The CDR3 contains 17 residues. Germline V gene sequence: CDR1 SGHVS, CDR2 FNYEAQ. Deletions cut 3 bases from V and 1 base from J, with 18 bases between. The CDR3 loop reads CASSFNPRQLQNTEAFF. CDR3 DNA sequence: TGTGCCAGCAGCTTTAACCCAAGACAGCTACAGAACACTGAAGCTTTCTTT.

The rearrangement links TRBV10-1 to TRBJ2-7; 10 bases match TRBD1. Germline V gene lookup returns CDR1 WNHNN and CDR2 SYGVQD (reference sequence). The CDR3 totals 14 residues. J gave up 2 bases and V 6 bases, and 4 bases lay outside the gene matches. Here the CDR3 reads CASRPGQGPYEQYF. DNA for the CDR3: TGCGCCAGCAGGCCGGGACAGGGGCCCTACGAGCAGTACTTC.

The rearrangement joins TRBV5-1 to TRBJ2-1; 10 nucleotides match TRBD2. CDR3 length: 14 residues. Germline CDR1 SGHRS, CDR2 YFSETQ. V lost 4 bases to trimming and J lost 5 bases; unmatched junction nucleotides: 3. CDR3 protein: CASSPSGSHNEQFF. The CDR3 nucleotides read TGCGCCAGCAGCCCTAGCGGGAGTCACAATGAGCAGTTCTTC.

The chain uses TRBV3-1 (or the pseudogene TRBV3-2) and TRBJ1-1, with D unresolved. Germline values: CDR1 LGHDT, CDR2 YNNKEL (reference sequence). Deletions cut 1 base from V and 11 bases from J, with 11 bases between. This CDR3 has 12 residues. CDR3 in amino acids: CASSQGLSGAFF. The CDR3 DNA reads TGTGCCAGCAGCCAAGGGCTCTCGGGGGCTTTCTTT.